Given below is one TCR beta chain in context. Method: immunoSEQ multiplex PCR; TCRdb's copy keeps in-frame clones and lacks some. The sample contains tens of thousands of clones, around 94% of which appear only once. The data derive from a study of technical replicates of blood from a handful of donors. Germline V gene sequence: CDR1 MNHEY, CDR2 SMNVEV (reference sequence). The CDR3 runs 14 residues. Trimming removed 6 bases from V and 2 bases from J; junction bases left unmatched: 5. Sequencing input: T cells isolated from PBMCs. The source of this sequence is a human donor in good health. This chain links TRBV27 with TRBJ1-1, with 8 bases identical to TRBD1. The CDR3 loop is CASRIGQGNTEAFF. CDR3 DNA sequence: TGTGCCAGCAGGATCGGACAGGGTAACACTGAAGCTTTCTTT.